These 31 T cell receptor beta chains were sequenced from one sample in a study of blood T cell repertoires in COVID-19. The protocol was immunoSEQ multiplex PCR, while the TCRdb copy is restricted to in-frame clones and leaves out a portion. The sample consists of roughly 200,000 clones, 70% to 90% of them appearing once. The sample comprised PBMCs or T cells enriched from blood (not recorded which). These receptor sequences come from a middle-aged woman with acute COVID-19.

This chain links TRBV7-2 with TRBJ2-7; TRBD1 might be the D (7 bases). V dropped 3 bases and J dropped 5 bases, with 17 bases sitting between them. Germline CDR1 reads SGHTA; CDR2 reads FQGNSA. The CDR3 sequence is 15 residues long. In nucleotides, the CDR3 is TGTGCCAGCAGCTTTAGGGGGCTGAGGGAGGACGAGCAGTACTTC. Its translation: CASSFRGLREDEQYF.

This clone was seen a single time. V is TRBV18 and J is TRBJ2-5; D remains ambiguous. Germline CDR1 and CDR2: KGHSH and LQKENI. Trimming took off 0 bases at V and 2 bases at J, with 7 bases between the two ends. The length of the CDR3 is 14 residues. CDR3 loop: CASSPPRVQETQYF. In DNA, the CDR3 is TGTGCCAGCTCACCACCGCGAGTACAAGAGACCCAGTACTTC. Filled out from reference TRBV18 and TRBJ2-5, the complete variable domain reads NAGVMQNPRHLVRRRGQEARLRCSPMKGHSHVYWYRQLPEEGLKFMVYLQKENIIDESGMPKERFSAEFPKEGPSILRIQQVVRGDSAAYFCASSPPRVQETQYFGPGTRLLVL.

V is TRBV28 and J is TRBJ2-7; TRBD1 agrees at 11 bases. V was clipped by 1 base and J by 3 bases; unmatched bases: 8. CDR1 MDHEN and CDR2 SYDVKM come from the germline V gene. This CDR3 comprises 17 residues. The CDR3 nucleotides are TGTGCCAGCAGTTTATCCGGACAGGGGGCTATCGTCTACGAGCAGTACTTC. It is translated as CASSLSGQGAIVYEQYF.

The J gene is TRBJ1-3, the V gene TRBV5-1, with 8 nucleotides matching TRBD1. The CDR3 totals 19 residues. The V gene end was trimmed by 0 bases and the J gene end by 0 bases; junction bases not matched to a gene: 11. Germline CDR1 and CDR2: SGHRS and YFSETQ. The CDR3 DNA sequence: TGCGCCAGCAGCTTGGCCCTGCGGACAGGGATAAGCTCTGGAAACACCATATATTTT. Its translation is CASSLALRTGISSGNTIYF.

V is TRBV15 and J is TRBJ2-1, with D perhaps TRBD2 (6 bases). Germline CDR1 and CDR2: LNHNV and YYDKDF (reference sequence). The CDR3 contains 15 residues. Trimming pared 0 bases from V and 4 bases from J, leaving 10 bases between. In DNA, the CDR3 is TGTGCCACCAGCAGAGATTTGCGGGGATACAATGAGCAGTTCTTC. The encoded protein is CATSRDLRGYNEQFF.

This clone was detected a few times. The V call is TRBV2, the J call TRBJ2-7; 7 bases map to TRBD1. Germline CDR1 is SNHLY and CDR2 is FYNNEI. V dropped 5 bases and J dropped 3; count of bases not matched to a gene: 10. There are 15 residues in the CDR3. The CDR3: CASSTLRQGVYEQYF. The CDR3 DNA follows: TGTGCCAGCAGTACCCTGAGGCAGGGGGTCTACGAGCAGTACTTC.

The chain links TRBV6-6 to TRBJ2-1; 10 bases fit TRBD2. The CDR3 consists of 16 residues. The germline V gene encodes CDR1 MNHNY and CDR2 SVGAGI (reference sequence). V gave up 2 bases and J gave up 6 bases; unmatched junction bases: 7. CDR3 in amino acids: CASSYPPLAGANEQFF. The DNA for the CDR3 is TGTGCCAGCAGTTACCCCCCCCTAGCGGGAGCCAATGAGCAGTTCTTC.

The table lists this clone with a count of one. V is TRBV6-5 and J is TRBJ2-7; D is perhaps TRBD2 (5 bases). This CDR3 is 14 amino acids long. CDR1 and CDR2 from the germline V gene are MNHEY and SVGAGI. With 5 bases removed from V and 0 bases from J, the gap between germline ends came to 11 bases. As DNA, the CDR3 is TGTGCCAGCAGTCGGAATCGGGACTCCTACGAGCAGTACTTC. Translation: CASSRNRDSYEQYF.

This clone has only a few counts. This chain joins TRBV5-1 and TRBJ2-7; D might be TRBD1 (6 bases). The CDR3 is 13 amino acids. With 4 bases removed from V and 4 bases from J, the gap between germline ends came to 12 bases. In germline, CDR1 is SGHRS, CDR2 YFSETQ. Written as DNA, the CDR3 is TGCGCCAGCAGCGCACCCACAGGGTACGAGCAGTACTTC. The encoded protein is CASSAPTGYEQYF.

Written as DNA, the CDR3 is TGTGCCAGCAGCTTAGCGGGGAGCTCCTACGAGCAGTACTTC. The encoded protein is CASSLAGSSYEQYF. The J gene is TRBJ2-7, the V gene TRBV7-9, with a weak D call TRBD2 (5 bases). The V gene's germline CDR1 is SEHNR and CDR2 FQNEAQ (reference sequence). Trimming took off 0 bases at V and 0 bases at J, with 6 bases between the two ends. This CDR3 contains 14 residues.

This clone occurred once. The rearrangement joins TRBV10-3 to TRBJ1-1, with D possibly matching TRBD1 (5 bases). The CDR3 has 13 residues. V was pared by 2 bases and J by 1 base, with 5 bases between. Looked up from germline, CDR1 is ENHRY and CDR2 is SYGVKD. CDR3 residues: CAISERGNTEAFF. The CDR3 DNA follows: TGTGCCATCAGTGAGAGGGGGAACACTGAAGCTTTCTTT.

The J gene is TRBJ1-2, the V gene TRBV28; D possibly corresponds to TRBD1 (6 bases). V was pared by 7 bases and J by 8 bases, with 17 bases between. This CDR3 contains 13 residues. CDR1 is MDHEN, CDR2 SYDVKM, per germline. CDR3 DNA: TGTGCCAGCAAGAAAGGGCAGGGGTTCGGCTACACCTTC. This sequence encodes CASKKGQGFGYTF.

This clone occurred a few times. The rearrangement uses TRBV11-2 and TRBJ1-2; 9 nucleotides align to TRBD1. Germline V CDR1 and CDR2: SGHAT, FQNNGV. V dropped 6 bases and J dropped 4; count of bases not matched to a gene: 9. This CDR3 contains 15 residues. In nucleotides, the CDR3 is TGTGCCAGCAGTTCCCCTTCGACAGGGGGCTATGGCTACACCTTC. It specifies CASSSPSTGGYGYTF.

This chain uses TRBV12-3 or TRBV12-4 with TRBJ1-1; 9 bases match TRBD1. There are 13 residues in the CDR3. V dropped 4 bases and J dropped 11; count of bases not matched to a gene: 8. CDR3 region: CASSSGTGLVAFF. The DNA for the CDR3 is TGTGCCAGCAGTTCCGGGACAGGGCTCGTGGCTTTCTTT.

This clone is a singleton in its sample. This chain links TRBV3-1 (or the pseudogene TRBV3-2) with TRBJ1-2; D is ambiguous. The V gene lost 4 bases and the J gene lost 3 bases, with 15 bases spanning the gap. The CDR3 contains 15 residues. Looked up from germline, CDR1 is LGHDT and CDR2 is YNNKEL (reference sequence). The CDR3 here is CASSPSGIQDYGYTF. As DNA, the CDR3 is TGTGCCAGCAGCCCGTCGGGAATCCAGGACTATGGCTACACCTTC.

CDR3 region: CASSQGDTSVIAKNIQYF. In nucleotides, the CDR3 is TGTGCCAGCAGCCAAGGGGACACTAGCGTGATAGCCAAAAACATTCAGTACTTC. J is TRBJ2-4 and V is TRBV3-1 (or the pseudogene TRBV3-2); D is possibly TRBD2 (7 bases). Trimming left V 1 base short and J 0 bases short, with 16 bases between. Germline CDR1 LGHDT, CDR2 YNNKEL (reference sequence). The CDR3 has 18 amino acids.

This clone was seen a single time. The chain combines TRBV28 with TRBJ2-3, with 10 bases aligning to TRBD2. CDR1 and CDR2 (germline): MDHEN, SYDVKM. Trimming at V came to 4 bases and at J to 5 bases, leaving 3 bases not matched to a gene. This CDR3 has 14 residues. The CDR3 nucleotides read TGTGCCAGCAGTTCCGGACTAGCGGTAGATACGCAGTATTTT. It yields the protein CASSSGLAVDTQYF. Variable domain in full (rest from reference TRBV28 and TRBJ2-3): DVKVTQSSRYLVKRTGEKVFLECVQDMDHENMFWYRQDPGLGLRLIYFSYDVKMKEKGDIPEGYSVSREKKERFSLILESASTNQTSMYLCASSSGLAVDTQYFGPGTRLTVL.

The chain joins TRBV18 to TRBJ1-4, with TRBD1 matching over 7 bases. The germline CDR1 and CDR2 sequences are KGHSH and LQKENI. CDR3 length: 16 amino acids. The junction had 11 bases not matched to a gene; V was cut back by 2 bases and J by 8 bases. The CDR3 DNA sequence: TGTGCCAGCTCACCAGATAGCCTGGGGACAGCAGAAAAACTGTTTTTT. Residues: CASSPDSLGTAEKLFF.

The chain joins TRBV4-3 to TRBJ1-1; D uncertain. The CDR3 is 15 amino acids. Per germline, CDR1 LGHNA and CDR2 YSLEER. Trimming left V 0 bases short and J 3 bases short, with 11 bases between. The CDR3 region is CASSQERARDTEAFF. In nucleotides, the CDR3 is TGCGCCAGCAGCCAAGAGCGGGCCCGGGACACTGAAGCTTTCTTT.

The J gene is TRBJ1-5, the V gene TRBV19, with TRBD1 matching 7 bases. J gave up 0 bases and V 5 bases, and 4 bases lay outside the gene matches. CDR3 length: 15 residues. Germline CDR1 reads LNHDA; CDR2 reads SQIVND (reference sequence). CDR3: CASSLQGHSNQPQHF. As DNA, the CDR3 is TGTGCCAGTAGTCTACAGGGGCATAGCAATCAGCCCCAGCATTTT. The complete variable domain, with remaining parts taken from reference TRBV19 and TRBJ1-5, reads DGGITQSPKYLFRKEGQNVTLSCEQNLNHDAMYWYRQDPGQGLRLIYYSQIVNDFQKGDIAEGYSVSREKKESFPLTVTSAQKNPTAFYLCASSLQGHSNQPQHFGDGTRLSIL.

V is TRBV10-2 and J is TRBJ2-2; D uncertain. This CDR3 is built from 11 residues. V was cut by 3 bases and J by 8 bases, with 4 bases left in between. Germline V gene sequence: CDR1 WSHSY, CDR2 SAAADI. CDR3 sequence: CASSESGELFF. The CDR3 coding sequence is TGCGCCAGCAGTGAATCAGGGGAGCTGTTTTTT.

The chain recombines TRBV2 with TRBJ2-5; a possible D gene is TRBD1 (6 bases). Between the trimmed V and J ends, which lost 6 bases and 0 bases, there was a span of 8 bases. Germline V gives CDR1 SNHLY, CDR2 FYNNEI. The CDR3 consists of 13 residues. Here the CDR3 reads CASSGDNQETQYF. The CDR3 DNA is TGTGCCAGCAGCGGGGACAACCAAGAGACCCAGTACTTC.

The gene calls are TRBV27 and TRBJ2-7, with 9 bases aligning to TRBD2. The germline V gene has CDR1 MNHEY and CDR2 SMNVEV (reference sequence). The CDR3 sequence is 15 residues long. The ends lost 6 bases at V and 3 bases at J; junction bases unmatched: 9. The chain's CDR3 is CASSHKTSGSYEQYF. In nucleotides, the CDR3 is TGTGCCAGCAGCCATAAGACTAGCGGCAGCTACGAGCAGTACTTC.

The V gene is TRBV10-3, the J gene TRBJ2-3, with D possibly TRBD2 on 5 matching bases. This CDR3 is built from 15 residues. CDR1 and CDR2 from the germline V gene are ENHRY and SYGVKD. The V and J ends lost 3 bases and 4 bases respectively, with 14 bases between them. CDR3 amino acids: CAISDWAAEADTQYF. Written as DNA, the CDR3 is TGTGCCATCAGTGACTGGGCGGCGGAGGCAGATACGCAGTATTTT.

The chain employs TRBV19 and TRBJ1-1, with D possibly matching TRBD1 (6 bases). Between the trimmed V and J ends, which lost 6 bases and 4 bases, there was a span of 12 bases. The CDR3 sequence is 13 residues long. The germline gives CDR1 LNHDA, CDR2 SQIVND (reference sequence). Here the CDR3 reads CASRRGGATEAFF. DNA for the CDR3: TGTGCCAGTAGGCGAGGGGGGGCCACTGAAGCTTTCTTT.

This clone was seen once. The CDR3 DNA reads TGTGCCAGCAGTTTAGGTAGCGTGTCGACAGGGCAGTACTTC. This sequence encodes CASSLGSVSTGQYF. The V gene is TRBV28, the J gene TRBJ2-7; tentative D call: TRBD1 (6 bases). The CDR3 is 14 residues long. Per the germline V gene, CDR1 is MDHEN and CDR2 is SYDVKM. The V end lost 2 bases, the J end lost 9 bases, and 17 bases lay between the germline ends.

V gene TRBV3-1 (or the pseudogene TRBV3-2) combines with J gene TRBJ1-2, with 8 bases fitting TRBD1. Trimming cost V 0 bases and J 5 bases; bases outside gene matches: 5. Germline loops: CDR1 LGHDT, CDR2 YNNKEL (reference sequence). The CDR3 spans 15 residues. The CDR3 spells CASSQDLDRVYGYTF. CDR3 nucleotide sequence: TGTGCCAGCAGCCAAGACTTGGACAGGGTATATGGCTACACCTTC.

The chain links TRBV19 to TRBJ1-2; the D is unclear. V gave up 0 bases and J gave up 8 bases, with 10 bases separating them. Germline V CDR1 and CDR2: LNHDA, SQIVND (reference sequence). There are 13 residues in the CDR3. CDR3 region: CASSIDEGGGYTF. The CDR3 nucleotides are TGTGCCAGTAGTATAGATGAGGGTGGCGGCTACACCTTC.

The CDR3 DNA is TGTGCCAGCAGCTACGGGACAGGGGGTGGAGGAAACACCATATATTTT. Its protein is CASSYGTGGGGNTIYF. The chain is built from TRBV7-6 and TRBJ1-3; 11 bases align to TRBD1. The CDR3 length is 16 residues. Germline lookup yields CDR1 SGHVS and CDR2 FNYEAQ. Trimming removed 4 bases from V and 4 bases from J; junction bases left unmatched: 6.

The chain couples TRBV30 to TRBJ2-1, with no clear D. This CDR3 comprises 11 residues. Germline-derived CDR1 and CDR2 are GTSNPN and SVGIG (reference sequence). The V end was cut by 3 bases, the J end by 5 bases, with 5 bases between. The CDR3 coding sequence is TGTGCCTGGAGCAGTCACAATGAGCAGTTCTTC. It translates to CAWSSHNEQFF.

The V and J genes are TRBV28 and TRBJ2-3; 8 positions match TRBD1. Trimming cost V 2 bases and J 6 bases; bases outside gene matches: 10. Germline CDR1 MDHEN, CDR2 SYDVKM. The CDR3 is made up of 16 amino acids. CDR3 sequence (DNA): TGTGCCAGCAGTTTACGACCGGACAGGGCGGGTGATACGCAGTATTTT. Translation gives CASSLRPDRAGDTQYF.